This TCR beta chain was observed in a study of T-cell memory formation after mild COVID-19. Study in general: In these data, TCR clusters were largely donor specific. Study-wide results and limits: Day 15 to 85 contracting clones showed balanced CD4/CD8; day 15 to 37 expanders favored CD4+. The study detected some responding clones in pre-infection memory, suggesting cross-reactive memory joined.

Germline V gene data show CDR1 as DFQATT and CDR2 as SNEGSKA (reference sequence). The CDR3 runs to 16 residues. Unmatched junction bases numbered 7, after V lost 0 bases and J lost 0 bases. The table lists this clonotype with many counts. Its antigen is undetermined. TCRdb reprocessed the 5' RACE reads with MiXCR, giving one entry per CDR3 protein. The sample has around 140,000 distinct CDR3 sequences, around 5.8% seen once; the top ten hold approximately 2.2%. The chain uses TRBV20-1 and TRBJ2-7; 8 bases agree with TRBD1. This sequence originates from an adult woman who had mild COVID-19 (a few samples of this study predate the infection). Cell type and time point are not known. The source material was PBMCs or a T cell subset sorted from them (not recorded which). Here the CDR3 DNA reads TGCAGTGCTAGAGATCCTCGGGACAGGAGCTCCTACGAGCAGTACTTC. It is translated as CSARDPRDRSSYEQYF.